The 5 T cell receptor beta chains reported below all come from one sample, sequenced in a study of blood T cell repertoires in COVID-19. Only in-frame clones appear in the TCRdb table, and some are missing; sequencing was by immunoSEQ multiplex PCR. The repertoire holds more than 150,000 clones, over 80% seen once, with roughly 2.9% in the top ten. Sequencing used peripheral blood. All receptors derive from an older woman with acute or convalescent COVID-19.

The chain is built from TRBV6-5 and TRBJ1-2; TRBD1 might be the D (5 bases). Germline values: CDR1 MNHEY, CDR2 SVGAGI. The CDR3 loop spans 15 amino acids. Trimming pared 0 bases from V and 4 bases from J, leaving 12 bases between. DNA for the CDR3: TGTGCCAGCAGTTACTCGAACGGGGGAGGCTATGGCTACACCTTC. As protein: CASSYSNGGGYGYTF.

This chain links TRBV7-8 with TRBJ1-5, with 8 bases fitting TRBD1. The J segment lost 2 bases and the V segment lost 3 bases, leaving 18 bases of the junction unmatched. The germline V gene has CDR1 SGHVS and CDR2 FQNEAQ. The CDR3 has 20 amino acids. The CDR3 protein is CASSLFQTGEDLLRNQPQHF. For the CDR3, the DNA is TGTGCCAGCAGCTTGTTTCAGACAGGGGAAGACCTTCTTCGCAATCAGCCCCAGCATTTT.

The V gene is TRBV5-6, the J gene TRBJ2-1, with a tentative D call TRBD2 (6 bases). Germline V gives CDR1 SGHDT, CDR2 YYEEEE. The CDR3 extends over 14 amino acids. The ends were cut back, 4 bases at V and 5 bases at J, with 13 bases in the middle. CDR3 residues: CASSPRGYNNEQFF. The CDR3 region has the DNA TGTGCCAGCAGCCCCCGGGGGTATAACAATGAGCAGTTCTTC. The full variable domain, in which reference TRBV5-6 and TRBJ2-1 provide the parts outside the CDR3, is DAGVTQSPTHLIKTRGQQVTLRCSPKSGHDTVSWYQQALGQGPQFIFQYYEEEERQRGNFPDRFSGHQFPNYSSELNVNALLLGDSALYLCASSPRGYNNEQFFGPGTRLTVL.

This chain uses TRBV19 with TRBJ2-1; maybe TRBD1 (6 bases). The germline gives CDR1 LNHDA, CDR2 SQIVND (reference sequence). The CDR3 spans 15 residues. Trimming cost V 2 bases and J 6 bases, with 14 bases left between them. This CDR3 reads CASSIRQGIPNEQFF. The CDR3 DNA is TGTGCCAGTAGTATAAGGCAGGGGATACCCAATGAGCAGTTCTTC.

This clone was observed a single time. The gene calls are TRBV3-1 (or the pseudogene TRBV3-2) and TRBJ1-3; D uncertain. Trimming shortened V by 0 bases and J by 7 bases, and 7 bases separated the two germline ends. Looked up from germline, CDR1 is LGHDT and CDR2 is YNNKEL (reference sequence). CDR3 length: 13 residues. CDR3: CASSQEGGNTIYF. CDR3 in DNA: TGTGCCAGCAGCCAAGAGGGAGGGAACACCATATATTTT.